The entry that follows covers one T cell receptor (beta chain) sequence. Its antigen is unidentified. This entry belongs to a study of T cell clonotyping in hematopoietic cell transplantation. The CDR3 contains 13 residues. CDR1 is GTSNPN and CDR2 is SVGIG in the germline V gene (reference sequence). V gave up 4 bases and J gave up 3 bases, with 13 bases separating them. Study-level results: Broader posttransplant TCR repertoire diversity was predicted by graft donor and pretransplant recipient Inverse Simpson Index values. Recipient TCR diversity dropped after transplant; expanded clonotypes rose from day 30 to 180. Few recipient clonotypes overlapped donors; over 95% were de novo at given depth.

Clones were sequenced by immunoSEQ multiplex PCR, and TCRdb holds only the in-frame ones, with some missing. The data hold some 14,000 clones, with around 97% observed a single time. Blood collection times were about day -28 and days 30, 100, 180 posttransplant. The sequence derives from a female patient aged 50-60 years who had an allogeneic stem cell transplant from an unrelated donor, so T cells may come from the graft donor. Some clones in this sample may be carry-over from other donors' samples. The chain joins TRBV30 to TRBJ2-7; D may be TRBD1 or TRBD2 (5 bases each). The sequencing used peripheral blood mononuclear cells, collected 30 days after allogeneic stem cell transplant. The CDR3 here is CAWTAGASYEQYF. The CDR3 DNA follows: TGTGCCTGGACGGCCGGGGCTAGCTACGAGCAGTACTTC.